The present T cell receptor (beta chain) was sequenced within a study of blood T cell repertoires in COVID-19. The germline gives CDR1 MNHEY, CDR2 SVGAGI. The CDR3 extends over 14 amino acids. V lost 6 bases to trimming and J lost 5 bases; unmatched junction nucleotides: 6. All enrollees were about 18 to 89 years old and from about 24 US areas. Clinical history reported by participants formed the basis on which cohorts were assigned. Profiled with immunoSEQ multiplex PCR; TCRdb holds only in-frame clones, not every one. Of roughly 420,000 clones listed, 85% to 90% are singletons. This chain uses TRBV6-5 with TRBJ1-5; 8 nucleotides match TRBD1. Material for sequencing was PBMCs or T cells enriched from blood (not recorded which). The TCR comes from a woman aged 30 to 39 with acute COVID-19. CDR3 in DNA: TGTGCCAGCAGCCAACAGGGGGTTTATCAGCCCCAGCATTTT. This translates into CASSQQGVYQPQHF.